This passage covers 27 T cell receptor beta chains from one sample sequenced in a study of spatial heterogeneity in lung cancer. One entry per CDR3 protein results from TCRdb running MiXCR on the 5' RACE reads. The sample has 60,000 to 80,000 distinct CDR3 sequences; roughly 15% are singletons. Stated time point: sample taken at primary tumor resection. Whole RNA from tumor, nontumor lung or frozen PBMC was sequenced unsorted. This sample comprised PBMCs, obtained at surgery. The source is a male donor with early-stage non-small cell lung cancer.

With regard to this clonotype: A much larger clone lies a single base off, so this may be a read error. The chain employs TRBV12-3 or TRBV12-4 and TRBJ1-1, with 7 positions matching TRBD1. The CDR3 runs to 11 residues. The DNA for the CDR3 is TGTGCCAGCAGTTTAGAGGGGACAGCTTACTTT. It codes for CASSLEGTAYF.

V and J are TRBV24-1 and TRBJ1-1; TRBD1 might be the D (5 bases). Germline V gene lookup returns CDR1 KGHDR and CDR2 SFDVKD. Trimming took 0 bases from V and 8 from J, leaving 9 bases between them. The CDR3 loop spans 13 amino acids. CDR3 residues: CATSDLYAGEAFF. The CDR3 DNA follows: TGTGCCACCAGTGATTTGTATGCAGGGGAAGCTTTCTTT.

This chain links TRBV5-1 with TRBJ2-3, with D maybe TRBD2 (6 bases). Germline V gene lookup returns CDR1 SGHRS and CDR2 YFSETQ. The CDR3 runs to 15 residues. V was cut by 4 bases and J by 1 base, with 13 bases left in between. CDR3 nucleotides: TGCGCCAGCAGCCCTGACGCGGGACGCACAGATACGCAGTATTTT. As protein: CASSPDAGRTDTQYF.

The chain links TRBV20-1 to TRBJ2-7; TRBD2 aligns across 13 bases. Germline lookup yields CDR1 DFQATT and CDR2 SNEGSKA (reference sequence). This CDR3 has 13 residues. J lost 4 bases, V lost 7 bases, and 4 bases had no gene match. The CDR3 DNA sequence: TGCAGTGTCAGGACTAGCGGGAGATACGAGCAGTACTTC. Amino acid sequence: CSVRTSGRYEQYF.

The J gene is TRBJ2-1, the V gene TRBV20-1, with 14 bases aligning to TRBD2. Trimming removed 6 bases from V and 4 bases from J; junction bases left unmatched: 8. From germline, CDR1 is DFQATT and CDR2 SNEGSKA (reference sequence). The CDR3 consists of 16 residues. CDR3 in amino acids: CSALGLAGELYNEQFF. The CDR3 coding sequence is TGCAGTGCCCTGGGACTAGCGGGAGAGTTGTACAATGAGCAGTTCTTC.

V is TRBV5-1 and J is TRBJ2-1; possible D gene TRBD1, 5 bases. The CDR3 has 16 amino acids. With 4 bases removed from V and 1 base from J, the gap between germline ends came to 15 bases. Germline loops: CDR1 SGHRS, CDR2 YFSETQ. The CDR3 sequence: CASSPLQVGSYNEQFF. The DNA of the CDR3 is TGCGCCAGCAGCCCACTACAGGTGGGGTCCTACAATGAGCAGTTCTTC.

Only a few counts were recorded for this clonotype. This sequence joins TRBV2 and TRBJ2-2, with unresolved D. V lost 1 base and J lost 4, with 4 bases in between. Germline V gene sequence: CDR1 SNHLY, CDR2 FYNNEI. There are 13 residues in the CDR3. CDR3 bases: TGTGCCAGCAGTGAAGAGTTCACCGGGGAGCTGTTTTTT. Its protein is CASSEEFTGELFF.

This clonotype was counted a few times. The chain couples TRBV7-9 to TRBJ2-1; either TRBD1 or TRBD2 may supply D (5 bases each). The CDR3 sequence is 18 residues long. The V gene lost 4 bases and the J gene lost 0 bases, with 19 bases spanning the gap. CDR1 is SEHNR, CDR2 FQNEAQ, per germline (reference sequence). CDR3: CASSSAARQGRSYNEQFF. The CDR3 nucleotides read TGTGCCAGCAGCTCAGCCGCTCGGCAGGGACGCTCCTACAATGAGCAGTTCTTC.

This clonotype has a count of ten or more. V and J are TRBV7-9 and TRBJ2-7; 12 bases agree with TRBD2. Trimming cost V 6 bases and J 6 bases; bases outside gene matches: 9. This CDR3 region has 15 residues. The germline V gene has CDR1 SEHNR and CDR2 FQNEAQ (reference sequence). CDR3 in amino acids: CASRLTSGGFGEQYF. The CDR3 bases are TGTGCCAGCAGGCTGACTAGCGGGGGATTTGGCGAGCAGTACTTC.

This clonotype was detected ten times or more. V usage is TRBV29-1 and J usage is TRBJ2-2; 8 bases agree with TRBD1. Germline trimming cut 3 bases from V and 7 bases from J; bases unmatched to any gene: 4. This CDR3 is 13 amino acids long. Germline lookup yields CDR1 SQVTM and CDR2 ANQGSEA. The CDR3 here is CSVDRGQDGELFF. DNA of the CDR3: TGCAGCGTTGACAGGGGGCAGGACGGGGAGCTGTTTTTT.

This clonotype has a handful of counts. The chain recombines TRBV4-3 with TRBJ1-1; perhaps TRBD1 as D (5 bases). This CDR3 region has 13 residues. Trimming stripped 4 bases from V and 8 bases from J, with 14 bases between. Germline loops: CDR1 LGHNA, CDR2 YSLEER. The CDR3 here is CASSRNTGTEAFF. The CDR3 region has the DNA TGCGCCAGCAGCCGAAACACCGGGACGGAAGCTTTCTTT.

In this sample, this clonotype turned up many times. The chain employs TRBV27 and TRBJ2-1, with D perhaps TRBD2 (5 bases). The germline CDR1 and CDR2 sequences are MNHEY and SMNVEV (reference sequence). The CDR3 contains 12 residues. Trimming cost V 6 bases and J 9 bases, with 12 bases left between them. The CDR3 region is CASSPDYLEQFF. CDR3 sequence (DNA): TGTGCCAGCAGCCCTGACTACCTTGAGCAGTTCTTC.

The chain couples TRBV24-1 to TRBJ2-5; a weak D match, TRBD1 (5 bases). Trimming removed 4 bases from V and 5 bases from J, with 16 bases in between. The germline gives CDR1 KGHDR, CDR2 SFDVKD. The CDR3 is made up of 15 amino acids. The CDR3 DNA reads TGTGCCACCAGTGACCCTGACAGTTTTGCGGAGACCCAGTACTTC. This gives the protein CATSDPDSFAETQYF.

This clonotype was counted at least ten times. The chain links TRBV20-1 to TRBJ2-7, with 7 bases lining up with TRBD1. This CDR3 region has 14 residues. CDR1 and CDR2 from the germline V gene are DFQATT and SNEGSKA (reference sequence). With V trimmed by 1 base and J by 4 bases, 7 bases remained unmatched. The CDR3 here is CSARAEGAGYEQYF. As DNA, the CDR3 is TGCAGTGCTAGAGCCGAGGGGGCAGGGTACGAGCAGTACTTC.

This clonotype has only a few counts. The CDR3 region is CASRRTRGDEKLFF. The CDR3 DNA reads as TGTGCCAGTCGCCGGACTAGGGGGGACGAAAAACTGTTTTTT. The J gene is TRBJ1-4, the V gene TRBV19; TRBD1 might be the D (6 bases). This CDR3 contains 14 residues. The V and J ends lost 8 bases and 8 bases respectively, with 18 bases between them. Germline V gives CDR1 LNHDA, CDR2 SQIVND (reference sequence).

This clonotype was seen a few times. V and J are TRBV11-2 and TRBJ2-2; unclear D gene. Germline lookup yields CDR1 SGHAT and CDR2 FQNNGV. Trimming shortened V by 1 base and J by 4 bases, and 16 bases separated the two germline ends. There are 17 residues in the CDR3. The CDR3 sequence: CASSLGDSARRTGELFF. CDR3 in DNA: TGTGCCAGCAGCTTAGGCGACTCAGCAAGGCGCACCGGGGAGCTGTTTTTT.

This clonotype was detected only a few times. The rearrangement links TRBV5-1 to TRBJ1-5; D is unclear. The CDR3 is 13 amino acids. In germline, CDR1 is SGHRS, CDR2 YFSETQ. The V gene lost 3 bases and the J gene lost 6 bases, with 10 bases spanning the gap. The DNA for the CDR3 is TGCGCCAGCAGCTACGAACCAGGTCAGCCCCAGCATTTT. The encoded protein is CASSYEPGQPQHF.

This clonotype was counted at least ten times. The CDR3 DNA follows: TGCAGTGCTACTACTCTAAGGCATGGCTACACCTTC. It specifies CSATTLRHGYTF. The chain combines TRBV20-1 with TRBJ1-2; D is unresolved. CDR3 length: 12 amino acids. The germline V gene encodes CDR1 DFQATT and CDR2 SNEGSKA (reference sequence). Trimming left V 4 bases short and J 6 bases short, with 12 bases between.

This clonotype was picked up many times. V is TRBV24-1 and J is TRBJ2-3, with no clear D. The CDR3 spans 13 residues. V was pared by 1 base and J by 0 bases, with 1 base between. CDR1 is KGHDR and CDR2 is SFDVKD in the germline V gene. The CDR3 region has the DNA TGTGCCACCAGTGATTTCAGCACAGATACGCAGTATTTT. Amino acid sequence: CATSDFSTDTQYF.

This clonotype was detected a few times. The gene calls are TRBV24-1 and TRBJ2-1; TRBD2 agrees at 14 bases. Unmatched junction bases numbered 4, after V lost 9 bases and J lost 7 bases. Germline V CDR1 and CDR2: KGHDR, SFDVKD. The CDR3 has 14 amino acids. The CDR3 loop is CATSGLAGVNEQFF. The CDR3 bases are TGTGCCACCTCGGGACTAGCGGGAGTAAATGAGCAGTTCTTC.

This chain links TRBV5-1 with TRBJ1-1; TRBD1 might be the D (6 bases). The CDR3 contains 14 residues. Germline V gene lookup returns CDR1 SGHRS and CDR2 YFSETQ. V was pared by 6 bases and J by 1 base, with 13 bases between. CDR3 coding DNA: TGCGCCAGCACGATCTCACAGGGGAACACTGAAGCTTTCTTT. It specifies CASTISQGNTEAFF. The entire variable domain, with the rest obtained from reference TRBV5-1 and TRBJ1-1, is as follows: KAGVTQTPRYLIKTRGQQVTLSCSPISGHRSVSWYQQTPGQGLQFLFEYFSETQRNKGNFPGRFSGRQFSNSRSEMNVSTLELGDSALYLCASTISQGNTEAFFGQGTRLTVV.

A note on this clonotype: This may arise from a read error, as a much more abundant clone is one base away. The chain combines TRBV27 with TRBJ1-1; TRBD1 aligns across 9 bases. Trimming took 6 bases from V and 3 from J; bases not matched to a gene: 2. In germline, CDR1 is MNHEY, CDR2 SMNVEV (reference sequence). The CDR3 consists of 13 residues. CDR3 DNA sequence: TGTGCCAGCAGCCGACAGGGGGACACTGAAGCTTTCTTT. Translated, it gives CASSRQGDTEAFF.

J is TRBJ2-7 and V is TRBV6-1; D is perhaps TRBD2 (5 bases). The germline gives CDR1 MNHNS, CDR2 SASEGT. This CDR3 region has 14 residues. The germline V and J ends were trimmed by 6 bases and 13 bases, with 25 bases remaining between them. The CDR3 sequence: CASSLGISTLEGYF. For the CDR3, the DNA is TGTGCCAGCAGCCTGGGGATTTCAACCCTCGAGGGATACTTC.

This clonotype was observed a few times. The V and J genes are TRBV6-5 and TRBJ2-7, with D perhaps TRBD1 (7 bases). V was shortened by 8 bases and J by 0 bases, with 14 bases between the two germline ends. The CDR3 has 14 residues. The germline V gene has CDR1 MNHEY and CDR2 SVGAGI. The CDR3 sequence is CASARQGGSYEQYF. The CDR3 DNA is TGTGCCAGCGCGCGGCAGGGGGGCTCCTACGAGCAGTACTTC.

The chain uses TRBV18 and TRBJ1-1; 8 positions match TRBD1. This CDR3 is 16 amino acids long. Germline values: CDR1 KGHSH, CDR2 LQKENI. V shed 3 bases, J shed 5 bases, and the junction held 11 bases outside the gene matches. CDR3 residues: CASSPLGGQGATEAFF. The CDR3 region has the DNA TGTGCCAGCTCACCCCTTGGGGGGCAGGGGGCGACTGAAGCTTTCTTT.

The gene calls are TRBV7-2 and TRBJ2-1; D is possibly TRBD1 (6 bases). From germline, CDR1 is SGHTA and CDR2 FQGNSA. This CDR3 contains 15 residues. V lost 6 bases, J lost 1 base, and 13 bases lay in between. CDR3 nucleotides: TGTGCCAGCAGGAAGGACAGATCGTCCTACAATGAGCAGTTCTTC. It specifies CASRKDRSSYNEQFF.

The chain recombines TRBV5-1 with TRBJ1-4; 8 bases are a match to TRBD1. From germline, CDR1 is SGHRS and CDR2 YFSETQ. The CDR3 loop spans 15 amino acids. Trimming removed 0 bases from V and 7 bases from J; junction bases left unmatched: 5. The CDR3, as DNA: TGCGCCAGCAGCTTGGTGGCAGGGGGCGGTGAAAAACTGTTTTTT. It translates to CASSLVAGGGEKLFF.